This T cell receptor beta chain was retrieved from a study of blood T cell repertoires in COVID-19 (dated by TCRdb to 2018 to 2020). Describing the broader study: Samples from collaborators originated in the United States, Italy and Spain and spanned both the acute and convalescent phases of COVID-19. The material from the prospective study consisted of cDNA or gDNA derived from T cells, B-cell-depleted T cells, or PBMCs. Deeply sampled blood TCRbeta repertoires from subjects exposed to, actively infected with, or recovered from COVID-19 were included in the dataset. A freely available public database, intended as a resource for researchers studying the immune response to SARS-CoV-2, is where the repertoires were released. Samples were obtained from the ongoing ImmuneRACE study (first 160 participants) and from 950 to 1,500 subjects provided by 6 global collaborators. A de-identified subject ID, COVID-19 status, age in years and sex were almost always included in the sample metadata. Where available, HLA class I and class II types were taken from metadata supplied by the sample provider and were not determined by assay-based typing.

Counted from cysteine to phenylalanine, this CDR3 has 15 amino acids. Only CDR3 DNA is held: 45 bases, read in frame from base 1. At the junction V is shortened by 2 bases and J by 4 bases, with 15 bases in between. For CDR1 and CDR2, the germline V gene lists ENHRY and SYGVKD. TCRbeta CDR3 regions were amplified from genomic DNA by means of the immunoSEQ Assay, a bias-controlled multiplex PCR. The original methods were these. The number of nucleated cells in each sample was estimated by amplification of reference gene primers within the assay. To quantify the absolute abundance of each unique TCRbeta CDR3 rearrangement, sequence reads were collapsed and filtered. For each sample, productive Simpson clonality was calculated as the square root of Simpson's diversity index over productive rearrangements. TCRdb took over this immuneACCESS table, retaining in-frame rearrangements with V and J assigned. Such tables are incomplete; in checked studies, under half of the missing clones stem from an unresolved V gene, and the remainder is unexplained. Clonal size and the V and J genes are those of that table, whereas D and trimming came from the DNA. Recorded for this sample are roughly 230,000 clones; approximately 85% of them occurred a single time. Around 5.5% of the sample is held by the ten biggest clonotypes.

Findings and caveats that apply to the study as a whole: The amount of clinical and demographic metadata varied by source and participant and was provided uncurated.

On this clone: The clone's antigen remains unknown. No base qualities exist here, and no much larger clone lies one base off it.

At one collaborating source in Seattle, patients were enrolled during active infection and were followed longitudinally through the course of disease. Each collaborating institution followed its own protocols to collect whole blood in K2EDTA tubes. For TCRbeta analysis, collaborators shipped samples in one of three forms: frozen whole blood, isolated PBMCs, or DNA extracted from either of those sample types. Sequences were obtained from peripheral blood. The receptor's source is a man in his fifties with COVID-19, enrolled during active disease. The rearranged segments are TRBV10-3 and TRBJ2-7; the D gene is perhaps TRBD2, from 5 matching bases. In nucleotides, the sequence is TGTGCCATCAGTGAGGGTCCGGGAAACTTTTACGAGCAGTACTTC. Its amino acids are CAISEGPGNFYEQYF.